The clone carrying this T cell receptor (beta chain) showed up just a few times. J was trimmed by 3 bases and V by 3 bases; bases with no gene match: 3. There are 14 residues in the CDR3. Each CDR3 protein gets one entry after TCRdb re-called the RT-PCR reads with MiXCR. The sample records roughly 190,000 distinct CDR3 sequences, roughly 40% being singletons. The sample comes from a study of patients and donors after allogeneic stem cell transplantation. The sample was blood, either unsorted or a sorted T cell fraction (not recorded which). The receptor's source is a human donor who was either an allogeneic HSCT recipient or a stem cell or donor lymphocyte infusion donor (not recorded which). It is not recorded whose cells these are; they may come from a transplant donor. The chain has TRBV12-3 or TRBV12-4 and TRBJ1-1; TRBD1 aligns across 8 bases. CDR3 protein: CASSLDRVYTEAFF. For the CDR3, the DNA is TGTGCCAGCAGTTTGGACAGGGTGTACACTGAAGCTTTCTTT.